Listed here are 30 T cell receptor beta chains from one sample, sequenced in a study of T cells in Graves' hyperthyroidism and ophthalmopathy. Researchers took RNA transcripts and amplified the TCR beta CDR3 regions from them. HTBI primers were used for first-round RT-PCR of the TCR CDR3. TCRdb redid the calling of the multiplex PCR reads with MiXCR, one entry per CDR3 protein. Among some 560,000 distinct CDR3 sequences listed, approximately 15% were seen once. What was sequenced was blood. Receptors originate from a woman in her 30s with Graves' hyperthyroidism.

The V and J genes are TRBV5-4 and TRBJ1-2; D is possibly TRBD1 (5 bases). V was pared by 1 base and J by 3 bases, with 10 bases between. This CDR3 spans 14 amino acids. CDR1 SGHNT and CDR2 YYREEE come from the germline V gene (reference sequence). In nucleotides, the CDR3 is TGTGCCAGCAGCTTGTCCGGGACGGACTATGGCTACACCTTC. It encodes CASSLSGTDYGYTF.

This clonotype was recorded many times. This rearrangement joins TRBV7-2 to TRBJ1-5; possibly TRBD1 for D (5 bases). Trimming shortened V by 5 bases and J by 2 bases, and 13 bases separated the two germline ends. Looked up from germline, CDR1 is SGHTA and CDR2 is FQGNSA. There are 15 residues in the CDR3. For the CDR3, the DNA is TGTGCCAGCAGCCCGGGGGAATACGGCAATCAGCCCCAGCATTTT. It encodes CASSPGEYGNQPQHF.

The table lists this clonotype with many counts. In DNA form, the CDR3 reads TGTGCCAGCAGGGGGCAGACTAGCGGGATTCGCGAGCAGTACTTC. Protein: CASRGQTSGIREQYF. V usage is TRBV12-3 or TRBV12-4 and J usage is TRBJ2-7, with 11 bases that match TRBD2. There are 15 residues in the CDR3. Germline trimming cut 6 bases from V and 6 bases from J; bases unmatched to any gene: 10.

V usage is TRBV6-4 and J usage is TRBJ2-5; D not certain. This CDR3 is built from 16 residues. The germline V and J ends were trimmed by 5 bases and 2 bases, with 18 bases remaining between them. CDR1 is MRHNA and CDR2 is SNTAGT in the germline V gene. CDR3 in amino acids: CASSYKGLGIQETQYF. DNA of the CDR3: TGTGCCAGCAGTTACAAGGGTTTGGGAATTCAAGAGACCCAGTACTTC.

There are many counts of this clonotype. The chain links TRBV20-1 to TRBJ2-1; 11 bases match TRBD2. This CDR3 has 16 amino acids. V lost 4 bases and J lost 2; bases outside the gene matches: 7. CDR1 is DFQATT and CDR2 is SNEGSKA in the germline V gene (reference sequence). CDR3 residues: CSAMGVAGGTYNEQFF. DNA of the CDR3: TGCAGTGCTATGGGGGTAGCGGGAGGGACCTACAATGAGCAGTTCTTC.

This clonotype was seen repeatedly, ten times or more. The chain has TRBV3-1 and TRBJ1-5; no definite D call. The V gene lost 3 bases and the J gene lost 4 bases, with 10 bases spanning the gap. The CDR3 has 14 residues. Germline CDR1 reads LGHDT; CDR2 reads YNNKEL (reference sequence). The CDR3 nucleotides read TGTGCCAGCAGCCACTCTGGAGCAAATCAGCCCCAGCATTTT. This sequence encodes CASSHSGANQPQHF.

This clonotype was seen at least ten times. The chain recombines TRBV27 with TRBJ2-1; 10 nucleotides line up with TRBD2. The ends lost 8 bases at V and 1 base at J; junction bases unmatched: 8. The CDR3 runs 16 residues. In germline, CDR1 is MNHEY, CDR2 SMNVEV (reference sequence). The CDR3 spells CASGELAGHSYNEQFF. The CDR3, as DNA: TGTGCCAGCGGGGAACTAGCGGGGCATTCCTACAATGAGCAGTTCTTC.

This chain connects TRBV28 to TRBJ1-2, with D perhaps TRBD1 (6 bases). Germline V gene sequence: CDR1 MDHEN, CDR2 SYDVKM. With 11 bases removed from V and 6 bases from J, the gap between germline ends came to 22 bases. CDR3 size: 14 residues. The CDR3 sequence: CAVKGGRGLDGYTF. For the CDR3, the DNA is TGTGCCGTCAAAGGCGGCAGGGGACTCGATGGCTACACCTTC.

This clonotype was observed once. The chain links TRBV27 to TRBJ2-1, with 8 positions matching TRBD2. The CDR3 has 14 amino acids. The germline V gene encodes CDR1 MNHEY and CDR2 SMNVEV (reference sequence). V lost 10 bases and J lost 3; bases outside the gene matches: 8. The CDR3 nucleotides read TGTGCCACCTCCCGGGGGGGATACTACAATGAGCAGTTCTTC. Its protein is CATSRGGYYNEQFF.

This clonotype was recorded a few times. The chain recombines TRBV5-5 with TRBJ1-5; D remains unclear. This CDR3 has 15 amino acids. Trimming removed 4 bases from V and 0 bases from J, with 11 bases in between. The germline V gene has CDR1 SGHKS and CDR2 YYEKEE (reference sequence). The CDR3 loop reads CASSLRDYSNQPQHF. The CDR3 DNA reads as TGTGCCAGCAGCCTCCGGGATTATAGCAATCAGCCCCAGCATTTT.

V is TRBV7-2 and J is TRBJ2-1; 12 nucleotides align to TRBD2. V lost 6 bases to trimming and J lost 8 bases; unmatched junction nucleotides: 8. Looked up from germline, CDR1 is SGHTA and CDR2 is FQGNSA. The CDR3 has 15 amino acids. CDR3 nucleotides: TGTGCCAGCAGACTTACTAGCGGGAGGACACATGAGCAGTTCTTC. This translates into CASRLTSGRTHEQFF.

J is TRBJ2-5 and V is TRBV12-3 or TRBV12-4; D unresolved. This CDR3 spans 16 amino acids. V shed 3 bases and J shed 5 bases, with 19 bases lying between them. The DNA for the CDR3 is TGTGCCAGCAGTTTCTCGTCTTCCGGCTTAAGGGAGACCCAGTACTTC. Protein sequence: CASSFSSSGLRETQYF.

This chain uses TRBV6-2 or TRBV6-3 with TRBJ2-1; possibly TRBD1 for D (5 bases). Germline assignment: CDR1 MNHEY and CDR2 SVGEGT. CDR3 length equals 13 residues. The V and J ends lost 6 bases and 10 bases respectively, with 16 bases between them. The CDR3 DNA is TGTGCCAGCAGCCCCCAGACTTGGGGCGAGCAGTTCTTC. Its protein is CASSPQTWGEQFF.

The table lists this clonotype with many counts. This chain links TRBV5-1 with TRBJ2-1, with 11 bases fitting TRBD2. The CDR3 extends over 18 amino acids. The trim removed 0 bases at V and 1 base at J, leaving 6 bases unmatched. In germline, CDR1 is SGHRS, CDR2 YFSETQ. CDR3 nucleotides: TGCGCCAGCAGCTTGGGACTAGCGGGAAAGCCTTCCTACAATGAGCAGTTCTTC. As protein: CASSLGLAGKPSYNEQFF.

The gene calls are TRBV5-1 and TRBJ1-6, with D possibly TRBD1 on 6 matching bases. There are 16 residues in the CDR3. CDR1 is SGHRS, CDR2 YFSETQ, per germline. Trimming pared 4 bases from V and 0 bases from J, leaving 11 bases between. In DNA form, the CDR3 reads TGCGCCAGCAGCCCCAGGGGAAGCTCCTATAATTCACCCCTCCACTTT. It codes for CASSPRGSSYNSPLHF. The whole variable domain, filled in from reference TRBV5-1 and TRBJ1-6, reads KAGVTQTPRYLIKTRGQQVTLSCSPISGHRSVSWYQQTPGQGLQFLFEYFSETQRNKGNFPGRFSGRQFSNSRSEMNVSTLELGDSALYLCASSPRGSSYNSPLHFGNGTRLTVT.

This clonotype was seen ten or more times. The chain couples TRBV7-2 to TRBJ1-1; D is undetermined. V was shortened by 4 bases and J by 8 bases, with 8 bases between the two germline ends. CDR3 length: 11 amino acids. Germline-derived CDR1 and CDR2 are SGHTA and FQGNSA. The DNA for the CDR3 is TGTGCCAGCAGCTATTCAAGGGAAGCTTTCTTT. Its protein is CASSYSREAFF.

The table lists this clonotype with a few counts. This chain connects TRBV29-1 to TRBJ2-3, with TRBD1 as a possible D gene (6 bases). Trimming pared 6 bases from V and 2 bases from J, leaving 12 bases between. CDR3 length: 13 amino acids. Germline CDR1 reads SQVTM; CDR2 reads ANQGSEA. CDR3 protein: CSVGTRYTDTQYF. DNA for the CDR3: TGCAGCGTCGGGACACGATACACAGATACGCAGTATTTT.

This clonotype occurred many times. The chain couples TRBV7-9 to TRBJ2-7, with D hard to call. Trimming pared 5 bases from V and 7 bases from J, leaving 9 bases between. The CDR3 is made up of 11 amino acids. Per germline, CDR1 SEHNR and CDR2 FQNEAQ (reference sequence). The CDR3 DNA follows: TGTGCCAGCAGCCCTTTGGGAGAGCAGTACTTC. Amino acids: CASSPLGEQYF.

The genes are TRBV10-3 and TRBJ2-1, with 10 bases matching TRBD1. CDR1 ENHRY and CDR2 SYGVKD come from the germline V gene. The CDR3 is 15 residues long. V shed 7 bases, J shed 4 bases, and the junction held 7 bases outside the gene matches. The chain's CDR3 is CAITSGTGVYNEQFF. In DNA form, the CDR3 reads TGTGCCATCACCTCCGGGACAGGGGTGTACAATGAGCAGTTCTTC.

The sample holds many counts of this clonotype. The chain links TRBV30 to TRBJ1-1; D not certain. The V end was cut by 7 bases, the J end by 5 bases, with 11 bases between. Germline-derived CDR1 and CDR2 are GTSNPN and SVGIG (reference sequence). This CDR3 comprises 11 residues. CDR3: CAFAGVTEAFF. The DNA of the CDR3 is TGTGCCTTTGCGGGTGTGACTGAAGCTTTCTTT.

This clonotype showed up many times. One end of the junction does not line up with germline, which may come from a read error. This sequence joins TRBV2 and TRBJ2-1, with TRBD1 identical over 12 bases. The CDR3 is 15 residues long. Germline CDR1 and CDR2: SNHLY and FYNNEI. CDR3 DNA sequence: TGTGCCAGCATGTCGGGACAGGGGGCTTACAATAAGCAGTTCTTC. Its translation is CASMSGQGAYNKQFF.

J is TRBJ2-3 and V is TRBV30, with TRBD2 matching over 11 bases. Germline values: CDR1 GTSNPN, CDR2 SVGIG (reference sequence). V lost 7 bases, J lost 5 bases, and 14 bases stayed unmatched. The CDR3 is 16 amino acids. The CDR3 loop reads CASTSGSTFWGDTQYF. Written as DNA, the CDR3 is TGTGCCTCCACTAGCGGGAGTACTTTTTGGGGAGATACGCAGTATTTT. The full variable domain, with the rest looked up from reference TRBV30 and TRBJ2-3, is SQTIHQWPATLVQPVGSPLSLECTVEGTSNPNLYWYRQAAGRGLQLLFYSVGIGQISSEVPQNLSASRPQDRQFILSSKKLLLSDSGFYLCASTSGSTFWGDTQYFGPGTRLTVL.

The chain links TRBV4-2 to TRBJ1-1; D is undetermined. Germline assignment: CDR1 LGHNA and CDR2 YNFKEQ. Trimming stripped 0 bases from V and 0 bases from J, with 8 bases between. This CDR3 contains 15 residues. As DNA, the CDR3 is TGTGCCAGCAGCCAAGACAGCGAAATGAACACTGAAGCTTTCTTT. Translated: CASSQDSEMNTEAFF.

This clonotype was seen at least ten times. This rearrangement joins TRBV5-1 to TRBJ1-2; tentative D call: TRBD1 (5 bases). V lost 0 bases, J lost 3 bases, and 18 bases lay in between. This CDR3 spans 17 amino acids. CDR1 is SGHRS and CDR2 is YFSETQ in the germline V gene. DNA for the CDR3: TGCGCCAGCAGCTTGGTAAAGTTTTCAGGGCGCGACTATGGCTACACCTTC. The encoded protein is CASSLVKFSGRDYGYTF.

This clonotype was recorded many times. The rearrangement joins TRBV10-1 to TRBJ1-1, with TRBD1 identical over 12 bases. Germline loops: CDR1 WNHNN, CDR2 SYGVQD (reference sequence). CDR3 size: 16 residues. The J segment lost 8 bases and the V segment lost 6 bases, leaving 13 bases of the junction unmatched. The CDR3 protein is CASRNTGQGARGEAFF. CDR3 nucleotide sequence: TGCGCCAGCAGAAATACGGGACAGGGGGCCCGAGGGGAAGCTTTCTTT.

This sequence joins TRBV5-1 and TRBJ1-6; 8 bases align to TRBD1. This CDR3 has 14 residues. Germline V gene lookup returns CDR1 SGHRS and CDR2 YFSETQ. Trimming at V came to 5 bases and at J to 8 bases, leaving 6 bases not matched to a gene. The CDR3 DNA is TGCGCCAGCAGTCTACAGGGGGTGGATTCACCCCTCCACTTT. Translated, it gives CASSLQGVDSPLHF.

This clonotype was picked up a small number of times. This chain connects TRBV19 to TRBJ2-1, with 8 bases identical to TRBD1. The CDR3 is made up of 16 amino acids. V was clipped by 6 bases and J by 3 bases; unmatched bases: 10. CDR1 is LNHDA and CDR2 is SQIVND in the germline V gene (reference sequence). CDR3 loop: CASRGWGTGDYNEQFF. DNA of the CDR3: TGTGCCAGTAGAGGGTGGGGGACAGGCGACTACAATGAGCAGTTCTTC.

This chain links TRBV7-7 with TRBJ2-7; the D call may be TRBD1 or TRBD2 (5 bases each). This CDR3 contains 17 residues. Trimming cost V 5 bases and J 0 bases, with 20 bases left between them. Germline CDR1 reads SSHAT; CDR2 reads FNYEAQ (reference sequence). The CDR3 sequence: CASSLDRDPGSSYEQYF. The CDR3 region has the DNA TGTGCCAGCAGCCTAGACCGGGACCCTGGAAGCTCCTACGAGCAGTACTTC.

This clonotype was recorded at least ten times. This rearrangement joins TRBV11-2 to TRBJ2-1, with TRBD2 identical over 13 bases. With V trimmed by 5 bases and J by 1 base, 8 bases remained unmatched. CDR1 is SGHAT, CDR2 FQNNGV, per germline. The CDR3 length is 18 residues. The CDR3 bases are TGTGCCAGCAGCCCTACTACGGGACTAGCGGGGTCCTACAATGAGCAGTTCTTC. Translated: CASSPTTGLAGSYNEQFF. The complete variable domain, with remaining parts taken from reference TRBV11-2 and TRBJ2-1, reads EAGVAQSPRYKIIEKRQSVAFWCNPISGHATLYWYQQILGQGPKLLIQFQNNGVVDDSQLPKDRFSAERLKGVDSTLKIQPAKLEDSAVYLCASSPTTGLAGSYNEQFFGPGTRLTVL.

This chain connects TRBV7-9 to TRBJ1-4; perhaps TRBD1 as D (5 bases). CDR3 length: 15 residues. The V gene's germline CDR1 is SEHNR and CDR2 FQNEAQ (reference sequence). V was cut by 4 bases and J by 5 bases, with 14 bases left in between. The CDR3 sequence is CASSSRTGPNEKLFF. In nucleotides, the CDR3 is TGTGCCAGCAGCTCTAGAACAGGTCCAAATGAAAAACTGTTTTTT.